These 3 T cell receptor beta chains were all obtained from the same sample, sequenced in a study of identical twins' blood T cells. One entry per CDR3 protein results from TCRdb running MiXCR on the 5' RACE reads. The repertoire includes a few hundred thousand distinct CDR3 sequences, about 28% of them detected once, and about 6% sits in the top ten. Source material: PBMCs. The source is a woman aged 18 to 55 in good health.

CDR3 bases: TGCGCCAGCAGCTCCACCTCGGGACAGGAGGTTCCCACTGAAGCTTTCTTT. This sequence encodes CASSSTSGQEVPTEAFF. The J gene is TRBJ1-1, the V gene TRBV5-1; TRBD1 matches 8 bases. Germline-derived CDR1 and CDR2 are SGHRS and YFSETQ. The CDR3 sequence is 17 residues long. The J segment lost 4 bases and the V segment lost 3 bases, leaving 14 bases of the junction unmatched.

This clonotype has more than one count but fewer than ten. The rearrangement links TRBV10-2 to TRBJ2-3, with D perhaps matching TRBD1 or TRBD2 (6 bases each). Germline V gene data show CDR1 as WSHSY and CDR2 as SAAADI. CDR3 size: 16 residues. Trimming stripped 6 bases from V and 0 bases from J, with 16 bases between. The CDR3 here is CASRAVGGTSTDTQYF. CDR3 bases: TGCGCCAGCAGGGCCGTGGGGGGCACTAGCACAGATACGCAGTATTTT.

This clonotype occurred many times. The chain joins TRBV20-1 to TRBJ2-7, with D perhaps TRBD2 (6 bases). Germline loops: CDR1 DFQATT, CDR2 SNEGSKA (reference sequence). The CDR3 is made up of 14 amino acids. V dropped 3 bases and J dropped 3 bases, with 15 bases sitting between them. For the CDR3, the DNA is TGCAGTGCTAGGCTCGGAGGGGACGACTACGAGCAGTACTTC. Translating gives CSARLGGDDYEQYF.